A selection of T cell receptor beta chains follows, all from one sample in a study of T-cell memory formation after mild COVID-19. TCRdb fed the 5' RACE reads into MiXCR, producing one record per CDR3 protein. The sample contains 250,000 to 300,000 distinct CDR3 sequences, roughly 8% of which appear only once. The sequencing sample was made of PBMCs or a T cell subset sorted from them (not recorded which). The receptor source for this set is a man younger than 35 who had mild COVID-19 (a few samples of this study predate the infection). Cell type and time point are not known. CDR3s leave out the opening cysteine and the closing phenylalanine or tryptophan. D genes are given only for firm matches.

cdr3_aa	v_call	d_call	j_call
ASSWTSGGSDTQY	TRBV7-2	TRBD2	TRBJ2-3
ASSLESTNYGYT	TRBV5-1	.	TRBJ1-2
ASSQGRAYEQY	TRBV4-2	.	TRBJ2-7
ASRRQYLGSNQPQH	TRBV28	.	TRBJ1-5
ASSFGGGAGEQY	TRBV12-3/TRBV12-4	TRBD2	TRBJ2-7
ASSLATRDSPLH	TRBV7-2	.	TRBJ1-6
ASRRGTEAF	TRBV11-2	.	TRBJ1-1
ASSYSIAQINTGELF	TRBV6-6	.	TRBJ2-2
ASSQDLTAETQY	TRBV4-3	.	TRBJ2-5
ATSRDGPTVTYEQF	TRBV15	.	TRBJ2-1
ASSDRALGQPQH	TRBV5-5	TRBD1	TRBJ1-5
ASSVTGLDGYT	TRBV2	TRBD1	TRBJ1-2
ASSLGGGEGYT	TRBV5-1	.	TRBJ1-2
SAWRAAEQF	TRBV20-1	.	TRBJ2-1
ATSRPLTGPV	TRBV15	.	TRBJ1-2
ASSVGQGTDYGYT	TRBV5-1	TRBD1	TRBJ1-2
ASSTGRGNTEAF	TRBV7-9	.	TRBJ1-1
ASSLGGTGSYEQY	TRBV7-2	TRBD1	TRBJ2-7
AGSGGRSGELF	TRBV7-6	TRBD2	TRBJ2-2
ASSTGRVGELF	TRBV6-5	.	TRBJ2-2
ASSHQGLEPYGTQY	TRBV4-2	TRBD2	TRBJ2-3
ASSRGTSGAAGELF	TRBV12-3/TRBV12-4	TRBD2	TRBJ2-2
ASRSGQGDTQY	TRBV5-1	TRBD1	TRBJ2-3
ASSPSDRGYQPQH	TRBV5-5	.	TRBJ1-5
ASSARRGEGEQY	TRBV7-2	.	TRBJ2-7
ASSSLAGGTEAF	TRBV6-5	.	TRBJ1-1
ASSLIALAGYRDTQY	TRBV5-6	TRBD2	TRBJ2-3
ASSELVEQF	TRBV2	.	TRBJ2-1
ASSAGTGGRDEQF	TRBV5-1	TRBD1	TRBJ2-1
ASSQTGAIQETQY	TRBV4-2	.	TRBJ2-5
ASTSQRGGQETQY	TRBV12-3/TRBV12-4	TRBD2	TRBJ2-5
ASSSRGDTGELF	TRBV27	.	TRBJ2-2
ASSTGQGGTDTQY	TRBV7-2	TRBD1	TRBJ2-3
ASSRGGGPREQY	TRBV6-5	.	TRBJ2-7
SVEGGWNQPQH	TRBV29-1	.	TRBJ1-5
ASSSIGTYYGYT	TRBV6-5	.	TRBJ1-2